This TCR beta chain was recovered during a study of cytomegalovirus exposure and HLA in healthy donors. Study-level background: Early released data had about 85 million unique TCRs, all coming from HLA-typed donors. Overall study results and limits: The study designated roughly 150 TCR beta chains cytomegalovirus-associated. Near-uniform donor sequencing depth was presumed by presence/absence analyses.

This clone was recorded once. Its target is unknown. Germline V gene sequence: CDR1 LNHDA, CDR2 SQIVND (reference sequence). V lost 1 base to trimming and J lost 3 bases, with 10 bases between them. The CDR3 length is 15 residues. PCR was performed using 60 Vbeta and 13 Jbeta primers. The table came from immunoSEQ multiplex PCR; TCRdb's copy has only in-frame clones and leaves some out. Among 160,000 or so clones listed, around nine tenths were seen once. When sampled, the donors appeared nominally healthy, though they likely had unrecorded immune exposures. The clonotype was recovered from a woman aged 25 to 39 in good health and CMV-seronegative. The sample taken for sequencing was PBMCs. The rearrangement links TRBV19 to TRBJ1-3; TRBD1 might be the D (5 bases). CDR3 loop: CASSIGRTHGNTIYF. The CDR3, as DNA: TGTGCCAGTAGTATAGGTCGGACACATGGAAACACCATATATTTT.